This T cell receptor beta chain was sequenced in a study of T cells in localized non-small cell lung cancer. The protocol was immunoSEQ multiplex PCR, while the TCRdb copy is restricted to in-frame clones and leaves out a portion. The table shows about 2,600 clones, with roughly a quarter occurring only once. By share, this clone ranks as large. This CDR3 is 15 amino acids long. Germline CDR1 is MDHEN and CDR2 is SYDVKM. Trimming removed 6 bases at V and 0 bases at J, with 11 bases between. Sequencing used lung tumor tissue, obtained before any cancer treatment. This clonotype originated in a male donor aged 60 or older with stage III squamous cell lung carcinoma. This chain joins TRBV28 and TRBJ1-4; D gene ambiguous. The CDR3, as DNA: TGTGCCAGCAGCCAAAAGTCCTCAACTAATGAAAAACTGTTTTTT. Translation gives CASSQKSSTNEKLFF.